The clone carrying this T cell receptor (beta chain) was observed a handful of times. These data come from a study of blood T cell repertoires in COVID-19. Study at large: Acute and convalescent COVID-19 specimens originated in the United States, Italy and Spain. T cells, B-cell-depleted T cells, or PBMCs provided the cDNA or gDNA that served as material.

The germline V gene has CDR1 DFQATT and CDR2 SNEGSKA (reference sequence). CDR3 size: 11 residues. V lost 4 bases to trimming and J lost 6 bases, with 6 bases between them. Authors' processing steps: Amplifying reference gene primers gave estimates of nucleated cell counts. Profiling relied on immunoSEQ multiplex PCR, and the TCRdb table lists in-frame clones only, not all of them. V and J calls and clone size are those listed in that table; D and trimming were worked out from the DNA. Among under 200,000 clones, around 83% were seen once, and the ten largest hold approximately 1.4%. Specimen: peripheral blood. V is TRBV20-1 and J is TRBJ2-2; D perhaps matches TRBD1 (5 bases). This receptor was identified in a human donor in a cohort sampled during active COVID-19. The CDR3 here is CSATGSGELFF. Here the CDR3 DNA reads TGCAGTGCTACAGGGTCCGGGGAGCTGTTTTTT.